What follows is one TCR beta chain and its context. The data were taken from a study of blood T cell repertoires in COVID-19. The wider study: Cohort 3 donors counted as recovered after two negative PCRs, clearance, or resolved symptoms.

Original processing methods: Amplification with reference gene primers provided the estimates of nucleated cell counts. Method: immunoSEQ multiplex PCR; TCRdb's copy keeps in-frame clones and lacks some. That table supplies the V and J calls and clone size; D and trimming were determined from the DNA. The sample lists over 200,000 clones; around 85% were seen once. With 6 bases clipped from V and 0 bases from J, the junction kept 4 bases outside the gene matches. The CDR3 has 16 residues. The germline gives CDR1 SGHTA, CDR2 FQGNSA. Study members were between about 18 and 89 years old and lived in 25 or so US regions.

The chain recombines TRBV7-2 with TRBJ1-6; TRBD1 matches 8 bases. This TCR was sampled from a woman between 45 and 65 years old in a cohort exposed to, infected with or recovered from COVID-19 (not recorded which). Sample: PBMCs or T cells enriched from blood (not recorded which). The CDR3 nucleotides are TGTGCCAGCAGTTTACAGGGGGGCTCCTATAATTCACCCCTCCACTTT. Translating it yields CASSLQGGSYNSPLHF.